This T cell receptor (beta chain) was observed in a study of CD8 T cells in Susac syndrome. The CDR3 consists of 13 residues. The V gene lost 3 bases and the J gene lost 10 bases, with 13 bases spanning the gap. CDR1 is MDHEN and CDR2 is SYDVKM in the germline V gene. After extraction with the RNeasy kit, roughly 0.5 to 1 ug of the RNA was reverse transcribed using random hexamers. TCR beta CDR3 was amplified by immunoSEQ covering 54 Vbeta and 13 Jbeta. TCRdb redid the calling of the immunoSEQ multiplex PCR reads with MiXCR, one entry per CDR3 protein. The sample lists 330,000 or so distinct CDR3 sequences, almost 85% occurring once. The authors carried out high-throughput sequencing of TCR beta. They applied it to CD8+ and CD4+ T cells obtained from blood. The authors negatively isolated CD8+ and CD4+ T cells and FACS-enriched TEMRA cells.

This receptor was identified in a human donor with multiple sclerosis. Sequenced sample: CD8+ T cells from PBMCs. The V and J genes are TRBV28 and TRBJ1-5; no firm D call. The CDR3 is CASSFGPTHPQHF. CDR3 nucleotides: TGTGCCAGCAGTTTTGGGCCGACCCACCCCCAGCATTTT. The full variable domain, with the rest looked up from reference TRBV28 and TRBJ1-5, is DVKVTQSSRYLVKRTGEKVFLECVQDMDHENMFWYRQDPGLGLRLIYFSYDVKMKEKGDIPEGYSVSREKKERFSLILESASTNQTSMYLCASSFGPTHPQHFGDGTRLSIL.